This T cell receptor (beta chain) was obtained from a study of blood T cell repertoires in COVID-19. As for the study in general: Whether acute or convalescent, the COVID-19 samples came from the United States, Italy and Spain. PBMCs, B-cell-depleted T cells, or T cells provided the cDNA or gDNA that made up the material.

From germline, CDR1 is SGHRS and CDR2 YFSETQ. The CDR3 loop spans 19 amino acids. Trimming shortened V by 10 bases and J by 0 bases, and 26 bases separated the two germline ends. Followed longitudinally, the Seattle patients had been enrolled during active infection. TCRdb's table, derived via immunoSEQ multiplex PCR, lists solely in-frame clones and lacks some. The sample has 35,000 to 45,000 clones; around nine tenths are singletons. V gene TRBV5-1 combines with J gene TRBJ1-6; D is possibly TRBD1 (6 bases). This TCR was recovered from a man aged 45 to 65 with COVID-19, enrolled during active disease. The sequencing sample was made of peripheral blood. The CDR3 here is CARRSGGAFRSSYNSPLHF. CDR3 DNA: TGCGCCCGCCGAAGCGGGGGGGCTTTCCGGAGCTCCTATAATTCACCCCTCCACTTT.